This TCR beta chain came from a study of blood T cell repertoires in COVID-19 (dated by TCRdb to 2018 to 2020). With respect to the entire study: The collaborator samples originated in the United States, Italy and Spain and spanned the acute and convalescent phases of COVID-19. The prospective study material was composed of cDNA or gDNA derived from T cells, B-cell-depleted T cells, or PBMCs. The dataset comprised deeply sampled blood TCRbeta repertoires from subjects exposed to, actively infected with, or recovered from COVID-19. The repertoires were released in a freely available public database meant as a resource for research on the immune response to SARS-CoV-2. The samples were drawn from the first 160 participants of the ongoing ImmuneRACE study and from over 950 subjects provided by 6 global collaborators. A de-identified subject ID, COVID-19 status, age in years and sex were almost always included in the sample metadata. Where available, HLA class I and class II types were taken from metadata supplied by the sample provider and were not determined by assay-based typing.

At the junction V is shortened by 5 bases and J by 4 bases; bases outside the gene matches: 5. Spanning cysteine to phenylalanine, the CDR3 consists of 16 amino acids. The CDR3 DNA has 48 bases and is translated from base 1. Taken from the germline V gene, the CDR1 and CDR2 loops are SGHAT and FQNNGV. The immunoSEQ Assay, a bias-controlled multiplex PCR, was used to amplify TCRbeta CDR3 regions from genomic DNA. In the paper's pipeline: The number of nucleated cells in each sample was estimated from the amplification of reference gene primers within the assay. To quantify the absolute abundance of each unique TCRbeta CDR3 rearrangement, sequence reads were collapsed and filtered. For each sample, productive Simpson clonality was calculated as the square root of Simpson's diversity index across productive rearrangements. TCRdb's version of the immuneACCESS table is confined to in-frame rearrangements and falls short of the full clone set. An unresolved V gene accounts for under half of the shortfall where checked; the remainder is of unknown origin. The V and J calls and clone size come from that table; D and trimming were worked out from the DNA. Here the sample has under 100,000 clones; 90% occur a single time. The ten largest account for approximately 5.1% of the sample.

The collaborating institutions used their own protocols to collect whole blood in K2EDTA tubes. Collaborator samples were shipped for TCRbeta analysis as frozen whole blood, isolated PBMCs, or DNA extracted from either sample type. What the authors observed across the whole study: The quantity of clinical and demographic metadata differed by source and by participant and was supplied without curation.

Points on this clone: Its antigen is not yet known. Within one base of it there is no much larger clone, and no base qualities were kept.

The TCR sequence derives from a man in his fifties with acute or convalescent COVID-19. The V and J segments used are TRBV11-2 and TRBJ2-3, with TRBD2 matching 14 junction bases. Sequencing was carried out using peripheral blood. In nucleotide form, the sequence is TGTGCCAGCAGCCCCGGGACTAGCGGGAGCGCAGATACGCAGTATTTT. The resulting protein is CASSPGTSGSADTQYF.